Described below is a single T cell receptor (beta chain) sequence and its context. Study processing details: The authors estimated nucleated cell counts from reference gene primer amplification. Clones were sequenced by immunoSEQ multiplex PCR, and TCRdb holds only the in-frame ones, with some missing. For V, J and clone size, that table is used; D and trimming come from the DNA. Of about 140,000 clones listed, around 86% were seen once; the top ten hold approximately 4.1%. CDR1 and CDR2 from the germline V gene are SGHTA and FQGNSA. V dropped 2 bases and J dropped 0 bases, with 11 bases sitting between them. The CDR3 loop spans 16 amino acids. The data stem from a study of blood T cell repertoires in COVID-19. At the level of the study: T cells, B-cell-depleted T cells, or PBMCs provided the cDNA or gDNA that served as material.

The genes are TRBV7-2 and TRBJ1-5; no reliable D call. Sample: peripheral blood. This clonotype was obtained from a woman over 75 with acute or convalescent COVID-19. The CDR3, as DNA: TGTGCCAGCAGCTTAAACGACATTTATAGCAATCAGCCCCAGCATTTT. It specifies CASSLNDIYSNQPQHF.